This T cell receptor beta chain is from a study of shared clonotypes between healthy human individuals. From germline, CDR1 is SGHNT and CDR2 YYREEE (reference sequence). The CDR3 loop spans 16 amino acids. The V end lost 4 bases, the J end lost 6 bases, and 17 bases lay between the germline ends. The repertoire was sequenced with immunoSEQ multiplex PCR; TCRdb's copy has only in-frame clones and lacks some. The sample consists of some 2 million clones, roughly 94% of them appearing once. This TCR was recovered from a man aged 18 to 30 in good health. The chain couples TRBV5-4 to TRBJ1-6, with D possibly TRBD1 on 5 matching bases. The specimen sequenced was naive CD4+ T cells sorted from blood. Subset reported: CD45RA+ positively selected. DNA for the CDR3: TGTGCCAGCAGCCACGCCGGGGCAATCCCTAATTCACCCCTCCACTTT. It specifies CASSHAGAIPNSPLHF.